This T cell receptor (beta chain) was retrieved from a study of T-cell memory formation after mild COVID-19. This clonotype was picked up many times. TCRdb re-called the 5' RACE reads through MiXCR, storing one row per CDR3 protein. The top ten clones hold roughly a fifth of a sample with 350,000 or so distinct CDR3 sequences, approximately 22% of them seen once. V was clipped by 6 bases and J by 1 base, with 10 bases between them. CDR1 KGHSH and CDR2 LQKENI come from the germline V gene. The CDR3 has 14 amino acids. The chain is built from TRBV18 and TRBJ2-1; a possible D gene is TRBD1 (6 bases). Sequencing used PBMCs or a T cell subset sorted from them (not recorded which). The clonotype comes from a man between 18 and 35 years old who had mild COVID-19 (a few samples of this study predate the infection). Cell type and time point are not known. CDR3 in DNA: TGTGCCAGCTCCCCCGACAGGTCCTACAATGAGCAGTTCTTC. Protein product: CASSPDRSYNEQFF.